This T cell receptor beta chain is from a study of CD8 T cells in ankylosing spondylitis. This clonotype came up many times. TCRdb itself ran the 5' RACE reads through MiXCR, one entry per CDR3 protein. There are about 200,000 distinct CDR3 sequences in the sample; about a quarter occur only once, and approximately 6.6% lies in the top ten. Material for sequencing was blood, either unsorted or a sorted T cell fraction (not recorded which). The sequence was obtained from a male donor with ankylosing spondylitis or in good health (not recorded which).

The chain's CDR3 is CASRTGPYEQYF. CDR3 bases: TGTGCCAGCAGGACAGGGCCCTACGAGCAGTACTTC. The chain joins TRBV6-5 to TRBJ2-7; TRBD1 aligns across 7 bases. Trimming cost V 6 bases and J 2 bases; bases outside gene matches: 1. CDR3 length equals 12 residues. In germline, CDR1 is MNHEY, CDR2 SVGAGI.